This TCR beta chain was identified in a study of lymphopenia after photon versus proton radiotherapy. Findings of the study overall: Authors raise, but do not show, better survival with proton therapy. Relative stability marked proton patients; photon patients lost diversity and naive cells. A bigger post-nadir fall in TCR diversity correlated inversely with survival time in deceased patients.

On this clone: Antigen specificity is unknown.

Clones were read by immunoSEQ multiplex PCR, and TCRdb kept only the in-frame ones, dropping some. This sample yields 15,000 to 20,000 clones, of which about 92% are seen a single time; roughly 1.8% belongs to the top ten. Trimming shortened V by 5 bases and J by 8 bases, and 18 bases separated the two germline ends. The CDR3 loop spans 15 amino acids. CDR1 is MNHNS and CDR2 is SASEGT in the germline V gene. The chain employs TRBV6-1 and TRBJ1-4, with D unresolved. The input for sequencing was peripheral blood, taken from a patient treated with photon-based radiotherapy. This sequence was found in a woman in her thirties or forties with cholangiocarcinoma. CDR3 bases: TGTGCCAGCAGTCAAACTGGAGGGCAGGCAGAAAAACTGTTTTTT. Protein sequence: CASSQTGGQAEKLFF.